The 17 T cell receptor beta chains below were found in one sample sequenced in a study of T-cell memory formation after mild COVID-19. MiXCR was run by TCRdb on the 5' RACE reads, yielding one entry per CDR3 protein. The table shows about 270,000 distinct CDR3 sequences, with just over 15% occurring only once. Specimen: PBMCs or a T cell subset sorted from them (not recorded which). The receptors originated from an adult woman who had mild COVID-19 (a few samples of this study predate the infection). Cell type and time point are not known.

This clonotype occurred a few times. The chain couples TRBV6-2 or TRBV6-3 to TRBJ2-3; tentatively, D is TRBD2 (6 bases). Germline values: CDR1 MNHEY, CDR2 SVGEGT. CDR3 length: 12 residues. Trimming left V 6 bases short and J 7 bases short, with 11 bases between. The CDR3, as DNA: TGTGCCAGCAGCCCCAGCGGGTATACGCAGTATTTT. Protein sequence: CASSPSGYTQYF.

This CDR3 reads CSAPLAGGHYEQYF. The CDR3 DNA reads TGCAGTGCCCCACTAGCGGGAGGCCACTACGAGCAGTACTTC. J is TRBJ2-7 and V is TRBV20-1, with TRBD2 matching 12 bases. Trimming removed 6 bases from V and 3 bases from J; junction bases left unmatched: 6. This CDR3 has 14 amino acids. Per the germline V gene, CDR1 is DFQATT and CDR2 is SNEGSKA (reference sequence).

The gene calls are TRBV9 and TRBJ2-7; tentatively, D is TRBD1 or TRBD2 (5 bases each). The CDR3 totals 13 residues. V lost 3 bases, J lost 6 bases, and 13 bases lay in between. Per the germline V gene, CDR1 is SGDLS and CDR2 is YYNGEE. CDR3 DNA: TGTGCCAGCAGCGCCGGGACCCAGACCGAGCAGTACTTC. Its translation is CASSAGTQTEQYF. The full variable domain, in which reference TRBV9 and TRBJ2-7 provide the parts outside the CDR3, is DSGVTQTPKHLITATGQRVTLRCSPRSGDLSVYWYQQSLDQGLQFLIQYYNGEERAKGNILERFSAQQFPDLHSELNLSSLELGDSALYFCASSAGTQTEQYFGPGTRLTVT.

This rearrangement joins TRBV27 to TRBJ2-1; D remains ambiguous. Germline CDR1 is MNHEY and CDR2 is SMNVEV (reference sequence). This CDR3 region has 15 residues. The V gene lost 2 bases and the J gene lost 5 bases, with 13 bases spanning the gap. The CDR3 loop is CASSLLRYSDNEQFF. The CDR3 DNA reads as TGTGCCAGCAGTTTACTCCGTTACTCAGACAATGAGCAGTTCTTC.

This clonotype was seen only a few times. The V and J genes are TRBV6-1 and TRBJ1-1; D unclear. Germline V lookup: CDR1 MNHNS, CDR2 SASEGT. The CDR3 consists of 14 residues. Trimming pared 0 bases from V and 5 bases from J, leaving 10 bases between. The CDR3 DNA reads TGTGCCAGCAGTGAAGCGTGGGGTAGGACTGAAGCTTTCTTT. Protein product: CASSEAWGRTEAFF.

The chain is built from TRBV7-2 and TRBJ2-1; D ambiguous. The CDR3 covers 16 residues. Trimming took 1 base from V and 2 from J, leaving 12 bases between them. Germline V gene lookup returns CDR1 SGHTA and CDR2 FQGNSA. The CDR3 bases are TGTGCCAGCAGCTTAGTAGTCAGCCAGACCTACAATGAGCAGTTCTTC. This translates into CASSLVVSQTYNEQFF. Together with reference TRBV7-2 and TRBJ2-1, the CDR3 gives the full variable domain: GAGVSQSPSNKVTEKGKDVELRCDPISGHTALYWYRQSLGQGLEFLIYFQGNSAPDKSGLPSDRFSAERTGGSVSTLTIQRTQQEDSAVYLCASSLVVSQTYNEQFFGPGTRLTVL.

This clonotype came up a few times. The chain couples TRBV3-1 to TRBJ1-1; D remains unclear. This CDR3 has 15 residues. V was cut by 4 bases and J by 3 bases, with 15 bases left in between. The germline V gene encodes CDR1 LGHDT and CDR2 YNNKEL (reference sequence). In nucleotides, the CDR3 is TGTGCCAGCAGCCTCCGAGGACCGCTGGACACTGAAGCTTTCTTT. This translates into CASSLRGPLDTEAFF.

This clonotype has a handful of counts. The V gene is TRBV6-2 or TRBV6-3, the J gene TRBJ2-5; TRBD2 might be the D (7 bases). The germline V and J ends were trimmed by 3 bases and 3 bases, with 17 bases remaining between them. The CDR3 has 16 amino acids. Germline-derived CDR1 and CDR2 are MNHEY and SVGEGT. The CDR3 bases are TGTGCCAGCAGTTATGGGGGGGGCGCATCTGAAGAGACCCAGTACTTC. As protein: CASSYGGGASEETQYF.

This clonotype appeared a few times. The rearrangement uses TRBV3-1 and TRBJ2-7; 8 bases are a match to TRBD1. V lost 7 bases to trimming and J lost 6 bases; unmatched junction nucleotides: 14. The CDR3 spans 15 residues. Germline V gives CDR1 LGHDT, CDR2 YNNKEL (reference sequence). The CDR3 DNA reads as TGTGCCAGCACCCCGCGGAGCAGGGGGCGAGGCGAGCAGTACTTC. It yields the protein CASTPRSRGRGEQYF.

CDR3 sequence (DNA): TGTGCCAGCAGCCCGGGACTAGCGGGAGGCTATGAGCAGTTCTTC. It is translated as CASSPGLAGGYEQFF. J is TRBJ2-1 and V is TRBV11-2, with 15 nucleotides matching TRBD2. V trimming: 5 bases; J trimming: 8 bases; junction bases outside the gene matches: 4. The CDR3 totals 15 residues. Germline V gene sequence: CDR1 SGHAT, CDR2 FQNNGV.

There are many counts of this clonotype. The chain couples TRBV7-2 to TRBJ2-3; D may correspond to TRBD1 or TRBD2 (5 bases each). The CDR3 has 15 amino acids. CDR1 is SGHTA and CDR2 is FQGNSA in the germline V gene. V dropped 1 base and J dropped 4 bases, with 12 bases sitting between them. The CDR3 bases are TGTGCCAGCAGCTTAGGAATGGGGACCGCAGATACGCAGTATTTT. It is translated as CASSLGMGTADTQYF.

This clonotype was seen a handful of times. The chain has TRBV5-1 and TRBJ2-1, with 9 bases matching TRBD2. The V segment lost 1 base and the J segment 8 bases; nucleotides outside the gene matches: 10. CDR3 size: 16 residues. In germline, CDR1 is SGHRS, CDR2 YFSETQ. The CDR3 loop is CASSLSSGSINYEQFF. CDR3 sequence (DNA): TGCGCCAGCAGCTTGAGTAGCGGGAGCATAAACTATGAGCAGTTCTTC.

The chain carries TRBV9 and TRBJ2-3; D is perhaps TRBD2 (7 bases). This CDR3 contains 15 residues. Looked up from germline, CDR1 is SGDLS and CDR2 is YYNGEE. V was pared by 6 bases and J by 2 bases, with 16 bases between. CDR3 DNA sequence: TGTGCCAGCAACGGGGGGCCCCAATACACAGATACGCAGTATTTT. Its protein is CASNGGPQYTDTQYF.

V and J are TRBV30 and TRBJ2-3; tentatively, D is TRBD1 (6 bases). From germline, CDR1 is GTSNPN and CDR2 SVGIG (reference sequence). CDR3 length equals 16 residues. Deletions cut 1 base from V and 3 bases from J, with 17 bases between. In nucleotides, the CDR3 is TGTGCCTGGAGTGCGGTAACAGGGAAAGCTACAGATACGCAGTATTTT. The encoded protein is CAWSAVTGKATDTQYF.

The chain is built from TRBV5-1 and TRBJ2-5; 9 bases align to TRBD1. Trimming took 9 bases from V and 5 from J; bases not matched to a gene: 11. There are 14 residues in the CDR3. Per germline, CDR1 SGHRS and CDR2 YFSETQ. The CDR3 spells CATRQGQGRETQYF. The CDR3 DNA reads TGCGCCACCCGCCAGGGACAGGGTAGGGAGACCCAGTACTTC.

This chain links TRBV20-1 with TRBJ1-1, with TRBD1 matching 11 bases. The germline V gene encodes CDR1 DFQATT and CDR2 SNEGSKA (reference sequence). This CDR3 is built from 13 residues. Trimming cost V 3 bases and J 5 bases; bases outside gene matches: 2. The CDR3 coding sequence is TGCAGTGCTAGGGGACAGGGGGGAACTGAAGCTTTCTTT. As protein: CSARGQGGTEAFF.

This clonotype was found once. The chain combines TRBV20-1 with TRBJ1-2, with D possibly being TRBD1 (6 bases). CDR1 DFQATT and CDR2 SNEGSKA come from the germline V gene (reference sequence). CDR3 length equals 14 residues. Trimming took off 3 bases at V and 9 bases at J, with 20 bases between the two ends. The CDR3 coding sequence is TGCAGTGCTAGTCCCGGTCGGGGGGCTTATAGCTACACCTTC. This codes for CSASPGRGAYSYTF.